This T cell receptor (beta chain) was captured in a study of blood T cells in healthy people across ages (dated by TCRdb to between 2014 and 2017). Notes on the research overall: In model experiments, template switching captured roughly one uniquely barcoded TCR beta cDNA molecule for every two T cells. Age-related changes in TCR beta repertoire diversity were measured in the study by deep sequencing normalized with unique cDNA molecular identifiers. The donors were divided into four age groups: young (average around 15 years), middle-aged (roughly 42), aged (around 59) and long-lived (about 84). To avoid experimental bias, donors of different ages were randomly spread across the sequencing lanes. For two donors (one aged 18 to 30 and one aged 80 or older), the study analyzed two additional independent replicas of 1 million unique cDNA reads from the same blood draw.

This clonotype appeared once. What antigen it recognizes has not been identified. The junction departs from the called germline gene at one end, perhaps through a read error. The 35 to 40 donors, aged about 6 to 90 years, were systemically healthy Caucasian individuals from Russia. Approximately 10 milliliters of peripheral blood were collected from each donor into EDTA-treated Vacutainer tubes. PBMCs were isolated by Ficoll-Paque density-gradient centrifugation, with at least 6 million obtained per sample. Total RNA was extracted from PBMCs with Trizol reagent, with at least 5.5 micrograms obtained per sample. Naive CD45RAhigh/CD27high T cell percentages were measured by flow cytometry on a PBMC aliquot from every donor. What the research found in general, with its limitations: The CMV infection status of donors was not known, potentially confounding age-related changes in expanded clonotypes. Because profiling used bulk unsorted PBMCs, naive and antigen-experienced compartments could not be compared conclusively. Estimates of total diversity from one million sequenced T cells were regarded as lower bounds and underestimates. The long-lived group showed more naive CD4+ T cells, fewer expanded clones and increased TCR diversity than the aged group, suggesting age selection. Observed TCR beta diversity per million T cells fell roughly linearly with age, and a significant reduction was already apparent by age roughly 40. There was a strong correlation between observed TCR beta diversity and the percentage of naive T cells measured by flow cytometry.

Including cysteine and phenylalanine, the CDR3 has 13 amino acids. CDR3 DNA only is kept here, 39 bases in frame from base 1. Receptors were amplified or captured by 5' RACE. Data came from an Illumina HiSeq 2500. A second roughly 6 to 12 cycle PCR used a sample-barcoded 5' primer and a J-beta primer mix. A template-switch 5' adaptor carrying 12 random nucleotides introduced a unique molecular identifier onto each TCR beta cDNA molecule. Each sample yielded at least 2.5 million CDR3-containing paired-end reads. All of the RNA was converted into first-strand cDNA using the Mint cDNA synthesis kit, with a TRBC-specific oligonucleotide serving as the primer. After uracil-DNA glycosylase treatment, a first 18-cycle PCR used universal primers M1SS and BC2_uni_R on all cDNA. The study's processing was this. For normalization, 1 million high-quality reads, each with a distinct molecular identifier, were randomly selected from each sample. Reads sharing molecular identifiers were discarded rather than binned into consensus sequences. MiTCR, set to a Q25 quality threshold and the strictest error-elimination algorithm, was used for CDR3 identification, clonotype clustering and error correction. A nonparametric unseen species model using Euler transformation provided a lower-bound estimate of total TCR beta diversity. TCRdb redid the processing of the public reads, applying fastp at Q25 and MiXCR, and retained in-frame beta chains. Each CDR3 protein gets just one entry, which takes the most common genes and DNA from the rows behind it. The authors' filters were not applied to this entry. This sample comprises 800,000 to 950,000 distinct CDR3 sequences, 36% of them detected only once. The ten largest clones take up 10% to 15% of the sample.

This TCR derives from a man aged 18 to 35 in good health. The V gene is TRBV12-3 or TRBV12-4 and the J gene is TRBJ1-1; the D gene remains uncertain. The sequencing input was blood. The nucleotide sequence reads TGTGCCAGTAGTTTTGACACCCCCGATGAAGCTTTCTTT. Protein translation: CASSFDTPDEAFF.